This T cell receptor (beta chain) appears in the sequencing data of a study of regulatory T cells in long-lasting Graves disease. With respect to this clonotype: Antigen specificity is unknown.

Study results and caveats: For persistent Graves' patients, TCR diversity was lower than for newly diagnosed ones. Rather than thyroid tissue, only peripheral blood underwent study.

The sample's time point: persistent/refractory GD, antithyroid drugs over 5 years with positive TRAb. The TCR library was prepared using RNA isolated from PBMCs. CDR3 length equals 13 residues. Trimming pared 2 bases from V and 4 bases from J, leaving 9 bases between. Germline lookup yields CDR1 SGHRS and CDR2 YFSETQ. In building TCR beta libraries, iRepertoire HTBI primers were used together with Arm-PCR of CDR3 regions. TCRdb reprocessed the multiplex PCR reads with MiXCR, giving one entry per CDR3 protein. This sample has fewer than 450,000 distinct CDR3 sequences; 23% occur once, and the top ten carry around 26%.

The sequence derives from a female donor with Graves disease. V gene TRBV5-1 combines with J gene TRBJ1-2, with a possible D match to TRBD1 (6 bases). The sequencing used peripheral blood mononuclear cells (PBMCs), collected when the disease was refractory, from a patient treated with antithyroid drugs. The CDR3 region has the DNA TGCGCCAGCAGCTTCACGGACAGCTATGGCTACACCTTC. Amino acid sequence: CASSFTDSYGYTF.